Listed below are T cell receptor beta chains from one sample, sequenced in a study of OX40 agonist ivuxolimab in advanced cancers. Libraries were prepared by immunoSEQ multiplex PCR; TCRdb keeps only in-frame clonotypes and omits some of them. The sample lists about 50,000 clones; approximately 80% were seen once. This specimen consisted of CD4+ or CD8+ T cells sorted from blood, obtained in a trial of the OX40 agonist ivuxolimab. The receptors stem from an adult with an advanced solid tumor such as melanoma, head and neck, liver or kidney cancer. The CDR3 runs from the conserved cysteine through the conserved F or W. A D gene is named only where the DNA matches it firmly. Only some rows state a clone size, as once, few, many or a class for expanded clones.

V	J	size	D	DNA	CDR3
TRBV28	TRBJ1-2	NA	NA	TGTGCCAGCAGTTTCCCGACGGGCCTCTATGGCTACACCTTC	CASSFPTGLYGYTF
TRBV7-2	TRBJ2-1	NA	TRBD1	TGTGCCAGCCAAGCAGTACTGACAGGGCACAATGAGCAGTTCTTC	CASQAVLTGHNEQFF
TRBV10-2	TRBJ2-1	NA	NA	TGCGCCAGCAGTGAGATGGGGTACAATGAGCAGTTCTTC	CASSEMGYNEQFF
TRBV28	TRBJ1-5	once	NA	TGTGCCAGCAGTTTTTTGGGGCAGCCCCAGCATTTT	CASSFLGQPQHF
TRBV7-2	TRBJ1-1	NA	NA	TGTGCCAGCAGCTCCGACCGCCTCGGATTCACTGAAGCTTTCTTT	CASSSDRLGFTEAFF
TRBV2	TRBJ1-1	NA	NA	TGTGCCAGCAGTCGATACAGTACCGGGGGGCGCACTGAAGCTTTCTTT	CASSRYSTGGRTEAFF
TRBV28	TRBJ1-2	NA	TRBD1	TGTGCCAGCAGTTCCGACTTCAGGGGGGATGGCTACACCTTC	CASSSDFRGDGYTF
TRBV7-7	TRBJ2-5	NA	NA	TGTGCTAGCAGCTCGGACAGCGTCGGAAGAGAGACCCAGTACTTC	CASSSDSVGRETQYF
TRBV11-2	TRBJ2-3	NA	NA	TGTGCCAGCAGCTTAGATATCGCAGATACGCAGTATTTT	CASSLDIADTQYF
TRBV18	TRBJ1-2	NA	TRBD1	TGTGCCAGCTCGCAAACGGGGACAGGGGCCCAAAACTATGGCTACACCTTC	CASSQTGTGAQNYGYTF
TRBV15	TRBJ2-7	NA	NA	TGTGCCACCAGCAGAGGAGACAGAGCCTCCTACGAGCAGTACTTC	CATSRGDRASYEQYF
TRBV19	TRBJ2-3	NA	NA	TGTGCCAGTACTGGGCAGGCTAGCACAGATACGCAGTATTTT	CASTGQASTDTQYF
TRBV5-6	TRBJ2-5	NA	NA	TGTGCCAGCAGCTTGGGGCAGGGCCCATTAGAGACCCAGTACTTC	CASSLGQGPLETQYF
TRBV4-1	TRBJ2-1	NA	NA	TGCGCCAGCAGCCAAGATGGTGCCCGAAGCTCCTACAATGAGCAGTTCTTC	CASSQDGARSSYNEQFF
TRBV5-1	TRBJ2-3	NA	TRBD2	TGCGCCAGCAGCTGGCGAAGCGGGACTAGCACAGATACGCAGTATTTT	CASSWRSGTSTDTQYF
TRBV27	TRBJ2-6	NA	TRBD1	TGTGCCAGCAGTTCCGGGACAGGGGTATTTGGGGCCAACGTCCTGACTTTC	CASSSGTGVFGANVLTF
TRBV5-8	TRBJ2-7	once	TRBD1	TGTGCCAGCAGCCCCCCCGGGGCAGGGGGCTCTGGGGAGCAGTACTTC	CASSPPGAGGSGEQYF
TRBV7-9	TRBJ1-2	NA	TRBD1	TGTGCCAGCAGCTTAGCGTGGGACAGGGGGTATGGCTACACCTTC	CASSLAWDRGYGYTF
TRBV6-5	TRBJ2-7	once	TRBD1	TGTGCCAGCAGTTCGGGGGACAGGGGCTACGAGCAGTACTTC	CASSSGDRGYEQYF
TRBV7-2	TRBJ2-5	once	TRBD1	TGTGCCAGCAGCTTATCCGGGGGACAGGCCCAGGGGGCCCAGTACTTC	CASSLSGGQAQGAQYF
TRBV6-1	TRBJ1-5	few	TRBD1	TGTGCCAGCAGTGCCGGGACAGGGGGATCTCAGCCCCAGCATTTT	CASSAGTGGSQPQHF
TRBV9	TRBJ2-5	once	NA	TGTGCCAGCAGCGTAGGACGGACCCAAGAGACCCAGTACTTC	CASSVGRTQETQYF
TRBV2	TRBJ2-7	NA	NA	TGTGCCAATGACGGAGACGAGCAGTACTTC	CANDGDEQYF
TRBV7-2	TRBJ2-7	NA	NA	TGTGCCAGCAGCTTATGGGGGTCCTACGAGCAGTACTTC	CASSLWGSYEQYF
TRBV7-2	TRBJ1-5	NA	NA	TGTGCCAGCAGCACCGGCGGGATCGGTCAGCCCCAGCATTTT	CASSTGGIGQPQHF
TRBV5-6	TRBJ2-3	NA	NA	TGTGCCAGCAGCTTACTAAGGAGGAGCACAGATACGCAGTATTTT	CASSLLRRSTDTQYF
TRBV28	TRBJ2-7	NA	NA	TGTGCCAGCAGCCGCCTCGGGGGGCCGGGGGAGCAGTACTTC	CASSRLGGPGEQYF
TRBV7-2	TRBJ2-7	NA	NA	TGTGCCAGCAGCTCTTTCATCAACGAGCAGTACTTC	CASSSFINEQYF
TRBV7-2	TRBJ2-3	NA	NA	TGTGCCAGCAGTTCCTTCCTGACTAGCACAGATACGCAGTATTTT	CASSSFLTSTDTQYF
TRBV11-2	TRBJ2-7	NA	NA	TGTGCCAGCAGCTTGGGGGGGGCGCCCTACGAGCAGTACTTC	CASSLGGAPYEQYF
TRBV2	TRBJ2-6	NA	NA	TGTGCCAGCGGGAGAATTAAGTCCGCTGGGGCCAACGTCCTGACTTTC	CASGRIKSAGANVLTF
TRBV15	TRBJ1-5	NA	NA	TGTGCCACCAGCAGGGTCGGGGACGGGGATCAGCCCCAGCATTTT	CATSRVGDGDQPQHF
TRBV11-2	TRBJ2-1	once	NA	TGTGCCAGCAGCTTAGAAATCACTAGCAAAGCGAATGAGCAGTTCTTC	CASSLEITSKANEQFF